Listed below are T cell receptor beta chains from one sample, sequenced in a study of early T cells in non-severe SARS-CoV-2 infection. TCRdb analysed the 5' RACE reads with MiXCR anew, one entry per CDR3 protein. The sample lists more than 40,000 distinct CDR3 sequences, 5% to 6% occurring once. This material consisted of whole blood, taken at baseline. The origin of the receptors is an adult who was a healthcare worker with PCR-confirmed SARS-CoV-2 infection or an uninfected control (not recorded which). Both conserved end residues are part of each CDR3. The D gene is left open where the match is weak. Clone size is shown for a subset of rows, as once, few, many or a class of expanded clone.

TRBV14	few	TRBJ2-7	TRBD1	TGTGCCAGCAGCCATGACCCGAGGGTCGGGACAGGGGGGTACGAGCAGTACTTC	CASSHDPRVGTGGYEQYF
TRBV20-1	many	TRBJ2-3	NA	TGCAGTGCTAGGACAGGTAGGGGAGGAGATACGCAGTATTTT	CSARTGRGGDTQYF
TRBV11-3	many	TRBJ2-1	TRBD1	TGTGCCAGCAGCACCAGAGGGGGCGACTACAATGAGCAGTTCTTC	CASSTRGGDYNEQFF
TRBV29-1	NA	TRBJ2-1	NA	TGCAGCGTTGGTCCCGGCGGCAGGGGAAATGAGCAGTTCTTC	CSVGPGGRGNEQFF
TRBV28	few	TRBJ2-3	NA	TGTGCCAGCACCGCCCACGGGAGTATGACAGATACGCAGTATTTT	CASTAHGSMTDTQYF
TRBV19	many	TRBJ2-2	NA	TGTGCCAGCCTATCCGGGGAGCTGTTTTTT	CASLSGELFF
TRBV6-6	few	TRBJ1-1	NA	TGTGCCAGCAGTTACGTGACGGCGAACACTGAAGCTTTCTTT	CASSYVTANTEAFF
TRBV29-1	many	TRBJ2-5	NA	TGCAGCGTTGAAGCTTGGTCTGGCAGGGTTAGCTCCCAAGAGACCCAGTACTTC	CSVEAWSGRVSSQETQYF
TRBV4-1	NA	TRBJ2-2	NA	TGTGCCAGCAGTGTAGGACAGACGAACACCGGGGAGCTGTTTTTT	CASSVGQTNTGELFF
TRBV29-1	many	TRBJ2-7	NA	TGCAGCGTTGAAGGGGACGGAACCTACGAGCAGTACTTC	CSVEGDGTYEQYF
TRBV7-3	many	TRBJ2-3	NA	TGTGCCAGCAGCCTCCAGCCTAGCGGCACAGATACGCAGTATTTT	CASSLQPSGTDTQYF
TRBV30	few	TRBJ1-2	NA	TGTGCCTGGAGTGTATGGGAGCGCAGGGCTAGCTATGGCTACACCTTC	CAWSVWERRASYGYTF
TRBV6-6	few	TRBJ1-4	NA	TGTGCCAGCAGTTACTCACGTGAAAAACTGTTTTTT	CASSYSREKLFF
TRBV5-1	many	TRBJ2-1	TRBD2	TGCGCCAGCAGCTTGAGGCCTAGCGGTAGCTCCTACAATGAGCAGTTCTTC	CASSLRPSGSSYNEQFF
TRBV28	many	TRBJ1-4	TRBD1	TGTGCCAGCGGCGGGACAGCCAAAGGGGCTAATGAAAAACTGTTTTTT	CASGGTAKGANEKLFF
TRBV12-3/TRBV12-4	few	TRBJ2-5	NA	TGTGCCAGCAGCCCCTCGGAGGAAGAGACCCAGTACTTC	CASSPSEEETQYF
TRBV7-6	many	TRBJ2-3	NA	TGTGCCAGCAGCTTCACTAGAAGGGATACGCAGTATTTT	CASSFTRRDTQYF
TRBV9	many	TRBJ2-4	TRBD2	TGTGCCAGCAGCGTAGGGGGGACTAGCGGGAACATTCAGTACTTC	CASSVGGTSGNIQYF
TRBV20-1	NA	TRBJ2-2	TRBD1	TGCAGTGTCAATCTAGGGGGCAGCACCGGGGAGCTGTTTTTT	CSVNLGGSTGELFF
TRBV7-2	NA	TRBJ2-7	NA	TGTGCCAGCAGCTTAGTTGGCGCAGGGAGAGGGTACGAGCAGTACTTC	CASSLVGAGRGYEQYF
TRBV9	many	TRBJ1-5	NA	TGTGCCAGCAGCGTCTCAGGGGAAGATCAGCCCCAGCATTTT	CASSVSGEDQPQHF
TRBV12-3/TRBV12-4	many	TRBJ2-3	NA	TGTGCCAGCAGTTTCCCAGATACGCAGTATTTT	CASSFPDTQYF
TRBV7-6	few	TRBJ2-1	TRBD2	TGTGCCAGCAGCGGGACTAGCGCAGGCTATGAGCAGTTCTTC	CASSGTSAGYEQFF
TRBV6-4	few	TRBJ2-6	NA	TGTGCCAGCAGTGCTGGACGGGACTCTGGGGCCAACGTCCTGACTTTC	CASSAGRDSGANVLTF
TRBV20-1	many	TRBJ2-5	TRBD1	TGCAGTGCGGGACAGGGGGACGAGACCCAGTACTTC	CSAGQGDETQYF
TRBV28	many	TRBJ2-7	TRBD1	TGTGCCAGCAAACAGGGGATCTACGAGCAGTACTTC	CASKQGIYEQYF
TRBV6-2/TRBV6-3	NA	TRBJ2-1	NA	TGTGCCAGCAGTCCCCTAGCGTTTAGCTCCTACAATGAGCAGTTCTTC	CASSPLAFSSYNEQFF
TRBV12-3/TRBV12-4	many	TRBJ1-5	NA	TGTGCCAGCAGGGGACTCAATAGCAATCAGCCCCAGCATTTT	CASRGLNSNQPQHF
TRBV12-3/TRBV12-4	many	TRBJ2-6	NA	TGTGCCAGCAGTTTTGTATGGGGGAATGGGGCCAACGTCCTGACTTTC	CASSFVWGNGANVLTF
TRBV7-8	many	TRBJ2-7	NA	TGTGCCAGCAGTCAATGGAGGGAGGCCGAGCAGTACTTC	CASSQWREAEQYF
TRBV21-1	many	TRBJ2-1	NA	TGTGCCAGCAGCAGCCAAGGCGGGAGGGAGAATGAGCAGTTCTTC	CASSSQGGRENEQFF
TRBV18	many	TRBJ2-1	NA	TGTGCCAGCTCACCACAGGGAATGGGGGAAAACAATGAGCAGTTCTTC	CASSPQGMGENNEQFF
TRBV30	few	TRBJ2-7	TRBD2	TGTGCCTCCTCGGGACTAGCGGTCCACTACGAGCAGTACTTC	CASSGLAVHYEQYF
TRBV20-1	NA	TRBJ2-5	NA	TGCAGTGCTGGCTCGGAGACCCAGTACTTC	CSAGSETQYF
TRBV3-1	many	TRBJ2-5	TRBD2	TGTGCCAGCAGTCGACTAGCGGCCCAAGAGACCCAGTACTTC	CASSRLAAQETQYF
TRBV7-8	many	TRBJ2-2	NA	TGTGCCAGCAGCCCCCCGACAGCCTACTATTCTTTAGAGGAGCTGTTTTTT	CASSPPTAYYSLEELFF
TRBV7-9	many	TRBJ1-5	NA	TGTGCCAGCAGCCTCCTTGAGCAGCCCCAGCATTTT	CASSLLEQPQHF
TRBV7-8	NA	TRBJ2-1	TRBD2	TGTGCCAGCAGCCTGTACCCTAGCGGGGAGTTCAATGAGCAGTTCTTC	CASSLYPSGEFNEQFF
TRBV20-1	many	TRBJ2-7	NA	TGCAGTGCTAGCTTAGGACAGCCCTACGAGCAGTACTTC	CSASLGQPYEQYF
TRBV20-1	many	TRBJ2-7	NA	TGCAGTGCTAGGGGGAGCTACGAGCAGTACTTC	CSARGSYEQYF
TRBV2	NA	TRBJ2-3	TRBD2	TGTGCCAGCAGTGGTTGGACTAGCGGTAGCACAGATACGCAGTATTTT	CASSGWTSGSTDTQYF
TRBV2	few	TRBJ2-2	TRBD1	TGTGCCAGCAGGGGACAGTTGGGCACCGGGGAGCTGTTTTTT	CASRGQLGTGELFF
TRBV7-9	few	TRBJ2-5	NA	TGTGCCAGCAGCTTAGGTCAAATGAGGGCCCAAGAGACCCAGTACTTC	CASSLGQMRAQETQYF
TRBV5-1	many	TRBJ2-1	TRBD1	TGCGCCAGCAGTTATGAGACAGGGACGTTCTACAATGAGCAGTTCTTC	CASSYETGTFYNEQFF
TRBV20-1	many	TRBJ1-5	NA	TGCAGTGCTGGAGACATGAGCAATCAGCCCCAGCATTTT	CSAGDMSNQPQHF
TRBV29-1	many	TRBJ2-1	NA	TGCAGCGTTGACAATGAGCAGTTCTTC	CSVDNEQFF
TRBV9	many	TRBJ2-7	TRBD1	TGTGCCAGCAGCGTAGCGGGACAGTTCTCCTACGAGCAGTACTTC	CASSVAGQFSYEQYF
TRBV10-3	many	TRBJ2-5	TRBD1	TGTGCCATCAGTGAAGACAGGGGGCGAGAGACCCAGTACTTC	CAISEDRGRETQYF
TRBV7-9	many	TRBJ2-6	NA	TGTGCCAGCAGCCTACCCGAAGGGGCTTTCTCTGGGGCCAACGTCCTGACTTTC	CASSLPEGAFSGANVLTF
TRBV7-2	NA	TRBJ1-1	NA	TGTGCCAGCAGCCCGGGACATATTGAAGCTTTCTTT	CASSPGHIEAFF
TRBV28	few	TRBJ2-1	TRBD2	TGTGCCAGCAGTAGGACTAGCGGTAGCCCCCATGAGCAGTTCTTC	CASSRTSGSPHEQFF
TRBV5-1	NA	TRBJ1-2	NA	TGCGCCAGTACCCCCGATGAAACCCCTTATGGCTACACCTTC	CASTPDETPYGYTF
TRBV7-9	many	TRBJ1-2	NA	TGTGCCAGCAGCTTAGGTAACATCATAGCCTATGGCTACACCTTC	CASSLGNIIAYGYTF
TRBV14	NA	TRBJ2-5	NA	TGTGCCAGCAGCCAAGATTACAGGAGACAAGAGACCCAGTACTTC	CASSQDYRRQETQYF
TRBV28	many	TRBJ1-5	NA	TGTGCCAGCAGTCCCGACTCCAGCAATCAGCCCCAGCATTTT	CASSPDSSNQPQHF
TRBV11-2	many	TRBJ1-1	NA	TGTGCCAGCAGCAGCGGGGGAGGGCCCACTGAAGCTTTCTTT	CASSSGGGPTEAFF
TRBV5-6	many	TRBJ2-3	NA	TGTGCCAGCAGCTTACAGGCAAGGGACGGTTCATCGGCAGATACGCAGTATTTT	CASSLQARDGSSADTQYF